This paragraph reports one T cell receptor (beta chain). The data were taken from a study of blood T cell repertoires in COVID-19. Study information: Both acute and convalescent COVID-19 samples were obtained from the United States, Italy and Spain. From T cells, B-cell-depleted T cells, or PBMCs came the material, which was cDNA or gDNA.

This CDR3 has 14 amino acids. V was trimmed by 4 bases and J by 8 bases, leaving 12 bases between them. Germline assignment: CDR1 SEHNR and CDR2 FQNEAQ (reference sequence). As handled by the study authors: Estimates of nucleated cell counts were drawn from the amplification of reference gene primers. Clones were sequenced by immunoSEQ multiplex PCR, and TCRdb holds only the in-frame ones, with some missing. V and J calls plus clone size are reproduced from that table; the DNA served to infer D and trimming. The repertoire holds over 130,000 clones, with around 88% as singletons. The sequencing input was peripheral blood. The V and J genes are TRBV7-9 and TRBJ1-6; D is perhaps TRBD1 (5 bases). The clonotype originates from a human donor in a cohort sampled during active COVID-19. The CDR3 DNA sequence: TGTGCCAGCAGCTACGACAGTAGGCATTCACCCCTCCACTTT. Translation gives CASSYDSRHSPLHF.